This TCR beta chain was documented in a study of blood T cells in healthy people across ages. Through a sample-barcoded 5' primer and a J-beta primer mix, a second PCR was run for roughly 7 to 12 cycles. Every cDNA was tagged by a template-switch adaptor with 12 random nucleotides. CDR3-containing paired-end reads numbering at least 2.5 million came from each sample. Using its own MiXCR run on the 5' RACE reads, TCRdb lists one record per CDR3 protein. The table lists around 790,000 distinct CDR3 sequences, 44% of them singletons, with approximately 19% in the top ten. V shed 7 bases, J shed 11 bases, and the junction held 10 bases outside the gene matches. The CDR3 runs 14 residues. Germline V lookup: CDR1 LNHDA, CDR2 SQIVND (reference sequence). Russia was home to the donors, healthy Caucasian individuals aged 6 to 90.

Material for sequencing was blood. This receptor was identified in a man in his sixties in good health. The gene calls are TRBV19 and TRBJ1-5, with 11 bases fitting TRBD1. CDR3 DNA: TGTGCCAGTAAAAGGGACAGGGGGGACAGGGCCCAGCATTTT. It translates to CASKRDRGDRAQHF.